This TCR beta chain appears in the sequencing data of a study of shared clonotypes between healthy human individuals. Researchers divided each subset's genomic DNA evenly across several immunoSEQ plates. Assay used: immunoSEQ multiplex PCR; TCRdb lists only in-frame clones, some missing. The table records about 960,000 clones, 70% to 85% of them present only once. A note on this clone: Antigen unknown. In the same sample, other DNA sequences code for this CDR3.

Overall study results and limits: There were few donors, and this limited the genetic and exposure-history diversity represented. Non-shared clonotypes were found to have lower generation probabilities than the clonotypes that were shared by all four of the sorted-subset donors.

Sequencing was performed on memory CD4+ T cells sorted from blood. Subset given: CD45RA-negative fraction. The TCR comes from a man younger than 35 in good health.

In DNA form, the CDR3 reads TGTGCCAGCAGTCGGACAGGCTACGAGCAGTACTTC. Translating it yields CASSRTGYEQYF. The chain recombines TRBV2 with TRBJ2-7, with TRBD1 matching 7 bases. The CDR3 is 12 amino acids. The V segment lost 5 bases and the J segment 3 bases; nucleotides outside the gene matches: 1. Germline values: CDR1 SNHLY, CDR2 FYNNEI.